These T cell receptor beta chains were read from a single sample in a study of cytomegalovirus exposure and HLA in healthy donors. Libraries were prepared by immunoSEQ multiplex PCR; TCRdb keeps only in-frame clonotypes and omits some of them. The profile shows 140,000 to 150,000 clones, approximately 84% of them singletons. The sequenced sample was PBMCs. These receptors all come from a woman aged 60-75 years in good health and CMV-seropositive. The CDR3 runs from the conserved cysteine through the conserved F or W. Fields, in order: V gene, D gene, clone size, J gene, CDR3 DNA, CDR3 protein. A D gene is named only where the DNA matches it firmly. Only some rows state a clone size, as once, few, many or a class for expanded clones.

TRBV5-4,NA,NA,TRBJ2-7,TGTGCCAGCAGCTCTAAAGGGGCGGAGAGGTCCTACGAGCAGTACTTC,CASSSKGAERSYEQYF
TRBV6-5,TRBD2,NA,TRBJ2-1,TGTGCCACAGCACGTAGCGGGAGCTACAATGAGCAGTTCTTC,CATARSGSYNEQFF
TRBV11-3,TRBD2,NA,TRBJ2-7,TGTGCCAGCAGCTTAGGAGTAAGACTAGCGGGAGATGGAGGCTCCTACGAGCAGTACTTC,CASSLGVRLAGDGGSYEQYF
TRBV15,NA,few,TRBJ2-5,TGTGCCACCAGCAGAGGAGTTCAAGAGACCCAGTACTTC,CATSRGVQETQYF
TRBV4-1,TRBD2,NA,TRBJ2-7,TGCGCCAGCAGCCAAGAGCGCGCGGGAGAGGCCTACGAGCAGTACTTC,CASSQERAGEAYEQYF
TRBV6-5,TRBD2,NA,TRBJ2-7,TGTGCCAGCAGTTTCACCCTAGCGGCTTCAACCTACGAGCAGTACTTC,CASSFTLAASTYEQYF
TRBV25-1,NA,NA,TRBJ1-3,TGTGCCAGCAGTGGTCTGGGCGCTCAAAACACCATATATTTT,CASSGLGAQNTIYF
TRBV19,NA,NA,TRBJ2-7,TGTGCCAGTAGTGGCCGGCTAGTCTACGAGCAGTACTTC,CASSGRLVYEQYF
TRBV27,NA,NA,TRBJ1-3,TGTGCCAGCAGTGGCTCGTCTGGAAACACCATATATTTT,CASSGSSGNTIYF
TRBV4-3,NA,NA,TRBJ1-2,TGCGCCAGCAGTCCCAGGGCAGACTATGGCTACACCTTC,CASSPRADYGYTF
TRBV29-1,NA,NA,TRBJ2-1,TGCAGCGTCCTAATACGGGGTCGTTTAGGATACGGCAATGAGCAGTTCTTC,CSVLIRGRLGYGNEQFF
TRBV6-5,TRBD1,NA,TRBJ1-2,TGTGCCAGCAAAAGAGGACAGGGACATGGCTACACCTTC,CASKRGQGHGYTF
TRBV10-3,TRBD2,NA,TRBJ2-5,TGTGCCATCAGTGCTACTAGCGGGAGGCCACTGGAGACCCAGTACTTC,CAISATSGRPLETQYF
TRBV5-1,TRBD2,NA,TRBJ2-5,TGCGCCAGCAGCCCTGCGGGACTAGAACAAGAGACCCAGTACTTC,CASSPAGLEQETQYF
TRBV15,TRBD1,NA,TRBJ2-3,TGTGCCACCAGCAGACCGGGACAGGGAAGAGATACGCAGTATTTT,CATSRPGQGRDTQYF
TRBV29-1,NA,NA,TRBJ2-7,TGCAGCGTGAGGACAGCCCCCGGTTACGAGCAGTACTTC,CSVRTAPGYEQYF
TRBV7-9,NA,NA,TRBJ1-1,TGTGCCAGCAGCTTAGTGGGGCTAGTCTTT,CASSLVGLVF
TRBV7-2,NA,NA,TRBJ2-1,TGTGCCAGCAGTTCCGACAGCAACAATGAGCAGTTCTTC,CASSSDSNNEQFF
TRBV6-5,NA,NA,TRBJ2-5,TGTGCCAGCAGTCCACTTGGAGGGTTGGAGACCCAGTACTTC,CASSPLGGLETQYF
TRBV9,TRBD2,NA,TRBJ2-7,TGTGCCAGCAGCGTAGGGCTAGCGGCCTCCTACGAGCAGTACTTC,CASSVGLAASYEQYF
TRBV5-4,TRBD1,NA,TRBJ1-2,TGTGCCAGCAGCAACGGGACAGGGATCTCTAACTATGGCTACACCTTC,CASSNGTGISNYGYTF
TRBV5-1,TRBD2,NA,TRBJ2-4,TGCGCCAGCAGCTTGGCTGGGACTAGCGGGAGCGGGGTGGGAGCCAAAAACATTCAGTACTTC,CASSLAGTSGSGVGAKNIQYF
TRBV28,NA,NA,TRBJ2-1,TGTGCCAGCAAGATAGGAGGATACAATGAGCAGTTCTTC,CASKIGGYNEQFF
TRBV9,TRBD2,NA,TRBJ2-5,TGTGCCAGCAGCGCGGGACTAGCGGGATTGGAGACCCAGTACTTC,CASSAGLAGLETQYF
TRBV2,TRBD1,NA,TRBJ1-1,TGTGCCAGCAGGGCTCCGGACAGGGGGCCGAACACTGAAGCTTTCTTT,CASRAPDRGPNTEAFF
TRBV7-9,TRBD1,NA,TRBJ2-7,TGTGCCAGCAGCTTAGGAGGGGGCCGGGAGCAGTACTTC,CASSLGGGREQYF
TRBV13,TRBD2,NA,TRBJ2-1,TGTGCCAGCAGCTTAGGTCCTAGCGGTTACGAGCAGTTCTTC,CASSLGPSGYEQFF
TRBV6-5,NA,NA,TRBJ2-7,TGTGCGGTGGGGGCCGAGCAGTACTTC,CAVGAEQYF
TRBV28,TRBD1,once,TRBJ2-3,TGTGCCAGCGGGGACAGATCCGGCACAGATACGCAGTATTTT,CASGDRSGTDTQYF
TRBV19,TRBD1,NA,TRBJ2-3,TGTGCCAGTAGTATTCAGGGGGTGGGCACAGATACGCAGTATTTT,CASSIQGVGTDTQYF
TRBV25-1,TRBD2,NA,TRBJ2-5,TGTGCCAGCAGTGGACTATCTAGCGGGATACAAGAGACCCAGTACTTC,CASSGLSSGIQETQYF
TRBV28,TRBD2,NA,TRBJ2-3,TGTGCCAGCAGTTCGCTAGCGGGAGGGCCTTCAGATACGCAGTATTTT,CASSSLAGGPSDTQYF
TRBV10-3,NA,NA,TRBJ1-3,TGTGCCATCAGTGAAAGGACAGTTGGAAACACCATATATTTT,CAISERTVGNTIYF
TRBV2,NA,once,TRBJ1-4,TGTGCCAGCGGCTACAGGGACCAGAATGAAAAACTGTTTTTT,CASGYRDQNEKLFF
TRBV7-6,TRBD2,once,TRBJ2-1,TGTGCCAGCAGCTTAACCCCCTCTAGCGGGAGGTTTGAGCAGTTCTTC,CASSLTPSSGRFEQFF
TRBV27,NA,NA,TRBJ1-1,TGTGCCAGCAGCCCCGAATTTAATCGGGACACTGAAGCTTTCTTT,CASSPEFNRDTEAFF
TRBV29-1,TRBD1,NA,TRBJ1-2,TGCAGCGCTTTAGGACAGGCCTCTAACTATGGCTACACCTTC,CSALGQASNYGYTF
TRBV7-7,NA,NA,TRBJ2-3,TGTGCTAGCAGCTTAGCCGCGGGCTCCACAGATACGCAGTATTTT,CASSLAAGSTDTQYF
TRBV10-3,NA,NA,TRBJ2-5,TGTGCCATCAGTGCCGAGGGCGCCCCCCAAGAGACCCAGTACTTC,CAISAEGAPQETQYF
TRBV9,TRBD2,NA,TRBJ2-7,TGTGCCAGCAGTCCACTAGCGGGAGGTAATGAGCAGTACTTC,CASSPLAGGNEQYF
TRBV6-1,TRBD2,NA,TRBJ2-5,TGTGCCAGCACTCTACGGGGGGGCGGGATAGAGACCCAGTACTTC,CASTLRGGGIETQYF
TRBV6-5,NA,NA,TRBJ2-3,TGTGCCGACCGGCCAGGCGATACGCAGTATTTT,CADRPGDTQYF
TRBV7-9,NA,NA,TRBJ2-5,TGTGCCAGCCTGACAGTCAATCAAGAGACCCAGTACTTC,CASLTVNQETQYF
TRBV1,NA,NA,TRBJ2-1,TGCACCAGGAGCCAGGGACTAGCGGGAGGCAATGAGCAGTTCTTC,CTRSQGLAGGNEQFF
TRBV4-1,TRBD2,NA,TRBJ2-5,TGCGCCAGCAGCCCTCCGGGACTAGCCATTGAGCAGTACTTC,CASSPPGLAIEQYF
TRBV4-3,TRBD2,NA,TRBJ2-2,TGCGCCAGCAGCCAAGAGGGGTATTCGAGCGGGAGGAAGACCGGGGAGCTGTTTTTT,CASSQEGYSSGRKTGELFF
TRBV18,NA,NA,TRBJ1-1,TGTGCCAGCTCACCAGTAACAGAACCGGGGACTGAAGCTTTCTTT,CASSPVTEPGTEAFF
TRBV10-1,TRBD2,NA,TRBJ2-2,TGCGCCAGCAGTGAATCGGGACTAGCGGGAGTGTATGAGAACACCGGGGAGCTGTTTTTT,CASSESGLAGVYENTGELFF
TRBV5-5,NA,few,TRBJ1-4,TGTGCCAGCAGCTTAAGGGCAGGGGATGAAAAACTGTTTTTT,CASSLRAGDEKLFF
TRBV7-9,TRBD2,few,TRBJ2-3,TGTGCCAGCAGCCCAATAGCGGGGAGGGCAGATACGCAGTATTTT,CASSPIAGRADTQYF
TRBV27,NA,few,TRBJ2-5,TGTGCCAGCAGTCCACTCGAGGGTGCGGTTGGGGAGCAGTACTTC,CASSPLEGAVGEQYF
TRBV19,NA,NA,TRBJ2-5,TGTGCCACTTCCCCGGGAGCCCAAGAGACCCAGTACTTC,CATSPGAQETQYF
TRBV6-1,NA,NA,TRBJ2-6,TGTGCCAGCAGTCCCCAGAACTCTGGGGCCAACGTCCTGACTTTC,CASSPQNSGANVLTF
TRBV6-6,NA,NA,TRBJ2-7,TGTGCCAGCAGTTACTCGACAGCTACCTACGAGCAGTACTTC,CASSYSTATYEQYF
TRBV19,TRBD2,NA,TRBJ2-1,TGTGCCAGTAGTGTAAGCGGGAGGTCCTACAATGAGCAGTTCTTC,CASSVSGRSYNEQFF
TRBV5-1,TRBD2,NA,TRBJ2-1,TGCGCCAGCAGCGGGACTAGCGGCAAGAACAATGAGCAGTTCTTC,CASSGTSGKNNEQFF
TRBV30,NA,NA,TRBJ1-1,TGTGCCTGGAGGCATCAGGGCCCGAACACTGAAGCTTTCTTT,CAWRHQGPNTEAFF
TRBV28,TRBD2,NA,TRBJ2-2,TGTGCCAGCAGTTTATGGCGGACTAGCGGGACCGGGGAGCTGTTTTTT,CASSLWRTSGTGELFF
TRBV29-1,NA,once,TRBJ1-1,TGCAGCTCGGGGAGATCGGGGGTAGGGGCTTTCTTT,CSSGRSGVGAFF
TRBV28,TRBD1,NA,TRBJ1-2,TGTGCCAGCAGTTTGCCGGGACAGGACCCCTATGGCTACACCTTC,CASSLPGQDPYGYTF